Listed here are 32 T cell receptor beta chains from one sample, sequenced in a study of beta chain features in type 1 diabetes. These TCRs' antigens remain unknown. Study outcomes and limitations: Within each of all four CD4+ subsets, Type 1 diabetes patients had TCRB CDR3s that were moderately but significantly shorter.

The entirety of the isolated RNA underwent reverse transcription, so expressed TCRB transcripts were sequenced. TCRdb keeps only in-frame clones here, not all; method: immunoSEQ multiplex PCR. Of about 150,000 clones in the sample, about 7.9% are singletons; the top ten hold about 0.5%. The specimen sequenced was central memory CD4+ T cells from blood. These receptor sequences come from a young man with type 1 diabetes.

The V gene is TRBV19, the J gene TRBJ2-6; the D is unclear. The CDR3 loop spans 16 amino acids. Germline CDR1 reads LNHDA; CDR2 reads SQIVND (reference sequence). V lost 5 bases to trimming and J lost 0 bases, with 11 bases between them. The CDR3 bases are TGTGCCAGTAGTCGAGGCGGAATCTCTGGGGCCAACGTCCTGACTTTC. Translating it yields CASSRGGISGANVLTF.

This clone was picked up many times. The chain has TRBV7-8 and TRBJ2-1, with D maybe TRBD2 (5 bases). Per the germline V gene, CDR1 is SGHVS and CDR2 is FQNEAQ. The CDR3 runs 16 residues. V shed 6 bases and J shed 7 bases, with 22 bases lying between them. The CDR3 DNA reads TGTGCCAGCAGGCCCCGGACTCCTCTCGGTACGAATGAGCAGTTCTTC. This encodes CASRPRTPLGTNEQFF.

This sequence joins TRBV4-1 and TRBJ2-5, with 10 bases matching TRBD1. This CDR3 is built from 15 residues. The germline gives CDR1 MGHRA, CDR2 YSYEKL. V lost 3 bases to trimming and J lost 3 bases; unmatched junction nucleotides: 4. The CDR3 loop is CASSHEDRGKETQYF. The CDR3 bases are TGCGCCAGCAGCCATGAGGACAGGGGGAAAGAGACCCAGTACTTC.

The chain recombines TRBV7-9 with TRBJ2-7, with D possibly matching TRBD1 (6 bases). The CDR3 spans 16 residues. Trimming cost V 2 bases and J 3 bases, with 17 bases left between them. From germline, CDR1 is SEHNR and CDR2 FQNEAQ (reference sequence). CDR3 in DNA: TGTGCCAGCAGCTTATATGAGGGGGACGGATTCTACGAGCAGTACTTC. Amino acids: CASSLYEGDGFYEQYF.

CDR3 residues: CASNLGTGGTGELFF. The CDR3 DNA follows: TGTGCCAGCAATCTCGGGACAGGGGGCACCGGGGAGCTGTTTTTT. This chain joins TRBV6-1 and TRBJ2-2; 11 nucleotides line up with TRBD1. The CDR3 has 15 amino acids. Germline-derived CDR1 and CDR2 are MNHNS and SASEGT. After removal of 7 bases from V and 4 bases from J, the junction contained 5 bases not matched to a gene.

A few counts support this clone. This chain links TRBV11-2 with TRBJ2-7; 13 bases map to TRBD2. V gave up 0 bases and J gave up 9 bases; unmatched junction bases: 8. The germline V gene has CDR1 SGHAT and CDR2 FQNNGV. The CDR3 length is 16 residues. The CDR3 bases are TGTGCCAGCAGCTTAGATGGGGCGGGACTAGCGGGAAGGCAGTACTTC. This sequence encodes CASSLDGAGLAGRQYF.

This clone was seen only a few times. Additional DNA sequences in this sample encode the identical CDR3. The CDR3 spells CASSPSVSSYEQYF. CDR3 in DNA: TGTGCCAGCAGCCCCTCGGTGAGCTCCTACGAGCAGTACTTC. This chain connects TRBV5-6 to TRBJ2-7; D remains unclear. V gave up 4 bases and J gave up 0 bases, with 11 bases separating them. The germline gives CDR1 SGHDT, CDR2 YYEEEE. This CDR3 has 14 amino acids. The entire variable domain, with the rest obtained from reference TRBV5-6 and TRBJ2-7, is as follows: DAGVTQSPTHLIKTRGQQVTLRCSPKSGHDTVSWYQQALGQGPQFIFQYYEEEERQRGNFPDRFSGHQFPNYSSELNVNALLLGDSALYLCASSPSVSSYEQYFGPGTRLTVT.

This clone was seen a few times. CDR3 loop: CASSEDRARRAFF. CDR3 nucleotides: TGTGCCAGCAGTGAAGACAGGGCCCGAAGAGCTTTCTTT. The rearrangement uses TRBV6-1 and TRBJ1-1, with D perhaps TRBD1 (6 bases). The CDR3 length is 13 residues. Trimming cost V 1 base and J 10 bases, with 13 bases left between them. CDR1 MNHNS and CDR2 SASEGT come from the germline V gene.

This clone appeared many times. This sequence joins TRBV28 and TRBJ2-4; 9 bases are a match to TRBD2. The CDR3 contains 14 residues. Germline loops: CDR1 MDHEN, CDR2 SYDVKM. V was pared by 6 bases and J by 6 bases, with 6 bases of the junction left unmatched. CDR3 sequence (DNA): TGTGCCAGCAGGGCGGGGGGGGCTTTAAACATTCAGTACTTC. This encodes CASRAGGALNIQYF.

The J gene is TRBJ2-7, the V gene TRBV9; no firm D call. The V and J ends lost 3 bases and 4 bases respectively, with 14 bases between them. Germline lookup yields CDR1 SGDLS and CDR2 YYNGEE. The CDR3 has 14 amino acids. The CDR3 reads CASSASSGSYEQYF. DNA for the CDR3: TGTGCCAGCAGCGCTTCATCAGGTTCGTACGAGCAGTACTTC.

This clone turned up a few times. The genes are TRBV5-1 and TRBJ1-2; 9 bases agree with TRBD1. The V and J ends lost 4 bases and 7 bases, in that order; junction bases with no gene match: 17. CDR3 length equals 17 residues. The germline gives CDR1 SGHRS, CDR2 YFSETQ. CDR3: CASSLPGQGIGMRGYTF. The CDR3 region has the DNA TGCGCCAGCAGCCTCCCAGGACAGGGGATCGGAATGCGTGGCTACACCTTC.

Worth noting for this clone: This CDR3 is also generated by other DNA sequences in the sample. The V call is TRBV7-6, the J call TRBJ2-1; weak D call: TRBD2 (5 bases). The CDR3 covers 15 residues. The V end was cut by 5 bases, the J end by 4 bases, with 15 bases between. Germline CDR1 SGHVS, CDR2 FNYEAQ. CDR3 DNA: TGTGCCAGCAGCGCGGGTCCTGCGGATTACAATGAGCAGTTCTTC. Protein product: CASSAGPADYNEQFF.

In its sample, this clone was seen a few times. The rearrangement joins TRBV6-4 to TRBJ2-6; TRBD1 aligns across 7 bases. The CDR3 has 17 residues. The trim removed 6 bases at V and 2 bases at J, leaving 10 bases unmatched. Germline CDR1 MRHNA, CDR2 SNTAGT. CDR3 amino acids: CASSVTGLITGANVLTF. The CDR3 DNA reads TGTGCCAGCAGCGTGACAGGGCTGATCACTGGGGCCAACGTCCTGACTTTC.

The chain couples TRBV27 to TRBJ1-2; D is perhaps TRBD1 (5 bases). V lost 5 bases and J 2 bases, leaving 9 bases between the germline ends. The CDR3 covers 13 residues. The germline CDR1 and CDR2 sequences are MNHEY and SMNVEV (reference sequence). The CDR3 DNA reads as TGTGCCAGCAGTCGCAGGGTAAACTATGGCTACACCTTC. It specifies CASSRRVNYGYTF.

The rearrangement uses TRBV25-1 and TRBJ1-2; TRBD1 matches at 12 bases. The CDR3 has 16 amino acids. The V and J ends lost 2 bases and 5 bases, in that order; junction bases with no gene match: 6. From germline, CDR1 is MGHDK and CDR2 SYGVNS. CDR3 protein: CASSEPGTGGRYGYTF. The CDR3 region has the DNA TGTGCCAGCAGTGAACCCGGGACAGGGGGCCGATATGGCTACACCTTC.

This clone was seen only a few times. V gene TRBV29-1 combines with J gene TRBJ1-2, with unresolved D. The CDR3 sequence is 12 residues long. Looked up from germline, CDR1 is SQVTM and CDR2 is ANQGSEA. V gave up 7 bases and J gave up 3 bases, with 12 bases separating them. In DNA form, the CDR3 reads TGCAGCGGGCGGGCAGGAGACTATGGCTACACCTTC. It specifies CSGRAGDYGYTF.

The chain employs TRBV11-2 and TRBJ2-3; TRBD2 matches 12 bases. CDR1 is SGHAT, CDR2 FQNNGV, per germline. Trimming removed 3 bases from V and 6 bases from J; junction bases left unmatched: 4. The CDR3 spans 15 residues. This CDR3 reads CASSFLAGGHDTQYF. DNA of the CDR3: TGTGCCAGCAGCTTCCTAGCGGGGGGGCACGATACGCAGTATTTT.

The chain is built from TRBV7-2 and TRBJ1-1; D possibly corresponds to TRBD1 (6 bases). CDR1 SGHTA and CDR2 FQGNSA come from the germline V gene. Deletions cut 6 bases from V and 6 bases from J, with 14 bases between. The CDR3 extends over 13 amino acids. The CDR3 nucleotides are TGTGCCAGCAGATCTAACAGGGCGGCTGAAGCTTTCTTT. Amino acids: CASRSNRAAEAFF.

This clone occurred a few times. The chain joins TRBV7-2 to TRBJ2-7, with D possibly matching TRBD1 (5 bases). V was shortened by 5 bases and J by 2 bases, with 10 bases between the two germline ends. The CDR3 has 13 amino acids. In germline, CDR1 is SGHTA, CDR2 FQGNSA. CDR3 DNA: TGTGCCAGCAGCACACAACAGGCCTACGAGCAGTACTTC. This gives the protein CASSTQQAYEQYF.

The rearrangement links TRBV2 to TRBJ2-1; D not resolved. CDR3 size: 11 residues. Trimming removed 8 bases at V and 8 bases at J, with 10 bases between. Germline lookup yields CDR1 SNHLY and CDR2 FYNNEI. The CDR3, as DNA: TGTGCCAGCCAAGCGAGATATGAGCAGTTCTTC. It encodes CASQARYEQFF.

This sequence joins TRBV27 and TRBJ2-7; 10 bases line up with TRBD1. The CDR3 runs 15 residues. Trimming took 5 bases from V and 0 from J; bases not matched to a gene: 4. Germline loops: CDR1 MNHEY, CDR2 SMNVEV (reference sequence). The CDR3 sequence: CASSAGQGVSYEQYF. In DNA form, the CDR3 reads TGTGCCAGCAGTGCCGGACAGGGGGTCTCCTACGAGCAGTACTTC.

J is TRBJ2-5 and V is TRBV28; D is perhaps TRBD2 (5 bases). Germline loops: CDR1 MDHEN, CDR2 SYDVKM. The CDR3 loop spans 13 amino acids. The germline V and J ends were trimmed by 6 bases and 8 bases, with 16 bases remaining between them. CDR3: CASRFQSRDTQYF. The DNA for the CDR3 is TGTGCCAGCAGGTTCCAATCACGGGATACCCAGTACTTC.

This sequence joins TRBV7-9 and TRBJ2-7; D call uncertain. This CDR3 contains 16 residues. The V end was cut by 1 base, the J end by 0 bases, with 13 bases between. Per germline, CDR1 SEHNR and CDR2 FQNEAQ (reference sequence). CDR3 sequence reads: CASSLVGRGYSYEQYF. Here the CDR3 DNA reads TGTGCCAGCAGCTTAGTAGGTCGCGGCTACTCCTACGAGCAGTACTTC.

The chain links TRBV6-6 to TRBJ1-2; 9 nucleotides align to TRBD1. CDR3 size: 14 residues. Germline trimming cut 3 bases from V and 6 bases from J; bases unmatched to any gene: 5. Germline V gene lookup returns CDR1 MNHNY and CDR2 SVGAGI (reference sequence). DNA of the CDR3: TGTGCCAGCAGTTATGGACAGGGGATGAATGGCTACACCTTC. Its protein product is CASSYGQGMNGYTF.

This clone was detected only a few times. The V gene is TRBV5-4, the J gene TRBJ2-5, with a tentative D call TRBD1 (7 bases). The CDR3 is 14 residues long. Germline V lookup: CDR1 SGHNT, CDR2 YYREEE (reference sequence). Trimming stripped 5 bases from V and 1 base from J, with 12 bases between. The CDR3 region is CASRFQGGQETQYF. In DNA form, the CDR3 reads TGTGCCAGCAGGTTCCAGGGGGGCCAAGAGACCCAGTACTTC. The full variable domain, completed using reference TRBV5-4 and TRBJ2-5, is ETGVTQSPTHLIKTRGQQVTLRCSSQSGHNTVSWYQQALGQGPQFIFQYYREEENGRGNFPPRFSGLQFPNYSSELNVNALELDDSALYLCASRFQGGQETQYFGPGTRLLVL.

This chain's CDR3 is CASSPQGVRGQYF. In DNA, the CDR3 is TGTGCCAGCAGTCCACAGGGGGTGAGGGGTCAGTACTTC. V usage is TRBV27 and J usage is TRBJ2-4, with TRBD1 matching 8 bases. The CDR3 covers 13 residues. V lost 5 bases, J lost 12 bases, and 9 bases stayed unmatched. Germline loops: CDR1 MNHEY, CDR2 SMNVEV (reference sequence).

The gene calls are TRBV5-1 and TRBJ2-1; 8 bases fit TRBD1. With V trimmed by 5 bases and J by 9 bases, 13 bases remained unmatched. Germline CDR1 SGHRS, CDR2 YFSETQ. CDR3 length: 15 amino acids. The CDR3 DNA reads TGCGCCAGCAGTAACCAACAGGGGGATATCGGTGAGCAGTTCTTC. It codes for CASSNQQGDIGEQFF.

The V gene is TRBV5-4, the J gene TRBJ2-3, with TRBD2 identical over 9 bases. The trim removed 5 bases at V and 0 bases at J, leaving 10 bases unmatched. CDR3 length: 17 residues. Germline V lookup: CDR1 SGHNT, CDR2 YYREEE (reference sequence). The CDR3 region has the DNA TGTGCCAGCAGTCGTGGGATTAGCGGGGGAAGCACAGATACGCAGTATTTT. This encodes CASSRGISGGSTDTQYF.

The CDR3 sequence: CASTDRGDQETQYF. DNA of the CDR3: TGTGCCAGTACGGACAGGGGGGATCAAGAGACCCAGTACTTC. The V call is TRBV19, the J call TRBJ2-5, with 10 bases that match TRBD1. Germline V gene lookup returns CDR1 LNHDA and CDR2 SQIVND (reference sequence). This CDR3 is built from 14 residues. V lost 7 bases and J lost 2; bases outside the gene matches: 4.

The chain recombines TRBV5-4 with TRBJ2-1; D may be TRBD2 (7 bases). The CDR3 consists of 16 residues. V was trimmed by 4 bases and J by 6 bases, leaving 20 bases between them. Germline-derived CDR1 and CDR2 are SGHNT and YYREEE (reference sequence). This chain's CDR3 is CASSGGGRQTPNEQFF. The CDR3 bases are TGTGCCAGCAGCGGGGGGGGGCGCCAAACCCCCAATGAGCAGTTCTTC. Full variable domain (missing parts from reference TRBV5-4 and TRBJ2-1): ETGVTQSPTHLIKTRGQQVTLRCSSQSGHNTVSWYQQALGQGPQFIFQYYREEENGRGNFPPRFSGLQFPNYSSELNVNALELDDSALYLCASSGGGRQTPNEQFFGPGTRLTVL.

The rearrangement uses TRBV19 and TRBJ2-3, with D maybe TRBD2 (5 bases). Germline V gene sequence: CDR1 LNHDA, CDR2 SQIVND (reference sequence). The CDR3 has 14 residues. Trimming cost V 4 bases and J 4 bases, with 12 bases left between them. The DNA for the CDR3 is TGTGCCAGTAGTAGGGGAGTTTGGTCAGATACGCAGTATTTT. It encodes CASSRGVWSDTQYF.

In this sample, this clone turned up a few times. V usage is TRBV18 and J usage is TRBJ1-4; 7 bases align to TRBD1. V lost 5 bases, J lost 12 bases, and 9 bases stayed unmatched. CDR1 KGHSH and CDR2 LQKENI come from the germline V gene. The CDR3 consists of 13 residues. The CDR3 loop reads CASSRDSEAELFF. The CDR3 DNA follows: TGTGCCAGCTCAAGGGACAGTGAGGCGGAACTGTTTTTT.